The 17 T cell receptor beta chains below all came from one sample that was sequenced in a study of metastatic and nonmetastatic thyroid tumors. Every patient underwent thyroid surgery untreated. TCRdb re-called clones via MiXCR from the PCR reads. Of tens of thousands of clones listed, 12% are singletons. The source material was tumor tissue. Source of these receptors: a female donor with papillary thyroid cancer or a benign thyroid nodule (not recorded which). Some clones in this sample may be carry-over from other donors' samples.

In this sample, this clone turned up once. This chain joins TRBV20-1 and TRBJ1-1; D unclear. The CDR3 is made up of 16 amino acids. The V gene's germline CDR1 is DFQATT and CDR2 SNEGSKA (reference sequence). The V end lost 5 bases, the J end lost 4 bases, and 23 bases lay between the germline ends. DNA of the CDR3: TGCAGTGCTCCCGATCCAGGCACTGGGGTCGGCACTGAAGCTTTCTTT. This translates into CSAPDPGTGVGTEAFF.

This clone has at least ten counts. This chain links TRBV5-1 with TRBJ2-3; D gene unclear. Germline V gives CDR1 SGHRS, CDR2 YFSETQ. CDR3 length: 13 residues. Trimming took 0 bases from V and 1 from J, leaving 3 bases between them. CDR3: CASSLDRTDTQYF. As DNA, the CDR3 is TGCGCCAGCAGCTTGGACCGCACAGATACGCAGTATTTT.

This clone was observed at least ten times. Other DNA sequences in this specimen translate into the identical CDR3. The chain is built from TRBV18 and TRBJ2-1; perhaps TRBD2 as D (5 bases). The CDR3 runs 15 residues. Trimming pared 2 bases from V and 0 bases from J, leaving 8 bases between. The germline CDR1 and CDR2 sequences are KGHSH and LQKENI. The CDR3, as DNA: TGTGCCAGCTCACCAATAGGGAGCTCCTACAATGAGCAGTTCTTC. Its translation is CASSPIGSSYNEQFF.

This clone was observed a handful of times. A much larger clone sits a single nucleotide away, making a read error possible. The J gene is TRBJ1-3, the V gene TRBV7-7; TRBD1 is a possible D gene (6 bases). Germline V gene data show CDR1 as SSHAT and CDR2 as FNYEAQ (reference sequence). This CDR3 spans 14 amino acids. The CDR3 spells CASSPAGAGNTVYF. DNA for the CDR3: TGTGCTAGCAGCCCGGCGGGGGCTGGAAACACCGTATATTTT.

The table lists this clone with a count of one. This may be a read error, as it is one base from a much larger clone. The chain carries TRBV20-1 and TRBJ1-5; D remains ambiguous. Germline V gene sequence: CDR1 DFQATT, CDR2 SNEGSKA (reference sequence). The germline V and J ends were trimmed by 0 bases and 2 bases, with 20 bases remaining between them. This CDR3 is built from 18 residues. The CDR3 reads CSARDPFDVRQCNQPQHF. The DNA for the CDR3 is TGCAGTGCTAGAGATCCGTTCGACGTAAGGCAGTGCAATCAGCCCCAGCATTTT.

Comments on this clone: A much larger clone is a single base away; this may be a read error. The chain joins TRBV5-1 to TRBJ1-2; D gene unclear. Germline CDR1 reads SGHRS; CDR2 reads YFSETQ. Deletions cut 0 bases from V and 4 bases from J, with 7 bases between. The CDR3 totals 13 residues. The CDR3 is CASSLELSYGYTF. For the CDR3, the DNA is TGCGCCAGCAGCTTGGAGTTGAGCTATGGCTACACCTTC.

This clone appeared many times. The chain employs TRBV11-3 and TRBJ2-7; 9 bases fit TRBD1. The CDR3 has 13 residues. CDR1 is SGHNT, CDR2 YENEEA, per germline. J lost 3 bases, V lost 5 bases, and 2 bases had no gene match. CDR3 bases: TGTGCCAGCAGCAAGGGACAGGGCTACGAGCAGTACTTC. It is translated as CASSKGQGYEQYF. The variable domain in full, completed from reference TRBV11-3 and TRBJ2-7, reads EAGVVQSPRYKIIEKKQPVAFWCNPISGHNTLYWYLQNLGQGPELLIRYENEEAVDDSQLPKDRFSAERLKGVDSTLKIQPAELGDSAVYLCASSKGQGYEQYFGPGTRLTVT.

In its sample, this clone is medium-sized (0.01 to 0.1%). The V call is TRBV6-1, the J call TRBJ1-2; the D is unclear. CDR3 size: 16 residues. V lost 4 bases to trimming and J lost 1 base, with 16 bases between them. Germline V gene data show CDR1 as MNHNS and CDR2 as SASEGT. The CDR3: CASSVRGEFGNYGYTF. DNA of the CDR3: TGTGCCAGCAGTGTCCGGGGAGAATTTGGTAACTATGGCTACACCTTC.

The sample holds a few counts of this clone. The V gene is TRBV7-2, the J gene TRBJ1-1; possible D gene TRBD1, 6 bases. Trimming removed 6 bases at V and 6 bases at J, with 20 bases between. Germline V lookup: CDR1 SGHTA, CDR2 FQGNSA. This CDR3 has 15 residues. For the CDR3, the DNA is TGTGCCAGCAGTTTCCTACGGACAGACGCATCTGAAGCTTTCTTT. Its protein is CASSFLRTDASEAFF.

In this sample, this clone turned up a few times. The chain recombines TRBV27 with TRBJ2-1, with a possible D match to TRBD1 (5 bases). Germline V gene sequence: CDR1 MNHEY, CDR2 SMNVEV (reference sequence). V shed 3 bases and J shed 2 bases, with 11 bases lying between them. The CDR3 extends over 15 amino acids. The CDR3 spells CASSFSTEAYNEQFF. In DNA, the CDR3 is TGTGCCAGCAGTTTCTCGACAGAGGCCTACAATGAGCAGTTCTTC.

This clone came up many times. The V gene is TRBV5-4, the J gene TRBJ2-2; no reliable D call. Per the germline V gene, CDR1 is SGHNT and CDR2 is YYREEE (reference sequence). The CDR3 runs 13 residues. Between the trimmed V and J ends, which lost 0 bases and 9 bases, there was a span of 9 bases. For the CDR3, the DNA is TGTGCCAGCAGCTTGGGAAAGACGAGGGAGCTGTTTTTT. It encodes CASSLGKTRELFF.

This clone occurred many times. The rearrangement links TRBV28 to TRBJ1-5, with TRBD1 as a possible D gene (5 bases). CDR1 is MDHEN, CDR2 SYDVKM, per germline. The CDR3 extends over 14 amino acids. V lost 6 bases and J lost 4, with 13 bases in between. As DNA, the CDR3 is TGTGCCAGCAGGGGACTTCTTACTAATCAGCCCCAGCATTTT. Its protein product is CASRGLLTNQPQHF.

At least ten counts were recorded for this clone. The J gene is TRBJ2-7, the V gene TRBV7-9; D is possibly TRBD1 or TRBD2 (5 bases each). Germline CDR1 and CDR2: SEHNR and FQNEAQ (reference sequence). The CDR3 runs 14 residues. The ends were cut back, 2 bases at V and 3 bases at J, with 11 bases in the middle. The CDR3 reads CASSLSGRDYEQYF. DNA for the CDR3: TGTGCCAGCAGCTTAAGCGGCAGGGACTACGAGCAGTACTTC. Using reference TRBV7-9 and TRBJ2-7 for the parts outside the CDR3, the full variable domain is DTGVSQNPRHKITKRGQNVTFRCDPISEHNRLYWYRQTLGQGPEFLTYFQNEAQLEKSRLLSDRFSAERPKGSFSTLEIQRTEQGDSAMYLCASSLSGRDYEQYFGPGTRLTVT.

This chain connects TRBV6-2 or TRBV6-3 to TRBJ2-1, with D possibly TRBD2 on 6 matching bases. The length of the CDR3 is 13 residues. The V and J ends lost 9 bases and 2 bases respectively, with 11 bases between them. The germline gives CDR1 MNHEY, CDR2 SVGEGT. The CDR3, as DNA: TGTGCCAGTAACCTAGCGCCCTACAATGAGCAGTTCTTC. Amino acid sequence: CASNLAPYNEQFF.

J is TRBJ2-5 and V is TRBV24-1; D unresolved. The CDR3 has 14 amino acids. Trimming removed 5 bases at V and 4 bases at J, with 13 bases between. The germline V gene encodes CDR1 KGHDR and CDR2 SFDVKD. The DNA of the CDR3 is TGTGCCACCAGTGCCGACGGGTGGCGAGAGACCCAGTACTTC. Protein sequence: CATSADGWRETQYF.

This clone was detected many times. The sample has other DNA sequences that encode this CDR3 too. V usage is TRBV20-1 and J usage is TRBJ2-7; 7 bases are a match to TRBD1. The CDR3 loop spans 15 amino acids. CDR1 and CDR2 (germline): DFQATT, SNEGSKA (reference sequence). V shed 0 bases and J 3 bases; nucleotides not matched to a gene: 8. CDR3 in amino acids: CSARDIRQGGYEQYF. The CDR3 nucleotides are TGCAGTGCTAGAGATATCCGACAGGGCGGCTACGAGCAGTACTTC.

This clone was seen repeatedly, ten times or more. This sequence joins TRBV24-1 and TRBJ2-6, with D possibly TRBD2 on 6 matching bases. V was shortened by 6 bases and J by 0 bases, with 14 bases between the two germline ends. Germline lookup yields CDR1 KGHDR and CDR2 SFDVKD. CDR3 length: 17 residues. DNA for the CDR3: TGTGCCACCAGTCCGCAGGGAGGAAACTCTGGGGCCAACGTCCTGACTTTC. Amino acid sequence: CATSPQGGNSGANVLTF.